This T cell receptor (beta chain) emerged from a study of radiation and T cells in renal cell carcinoma. TCRdb's table, derived via immunoSEQ multiplex PCR, lists solely in-frame clones and lacks some. In the table there are about 22,000 clones, about 80% of which are singletons. Time point meaning: baseline pretreatment blood. Treatment defined: 15 Gy SBRT to primary tumor, nephrectomy 4 weeks later. This CDR3 has 13 residues. Per germline, CDR1 MNHNY and CDR2 SVGAGI (reference sequence). V lost 11 bases to trimming and J lost 2 bases, with 15 bases between them. Sample: blood, taken from a patient whose treatment included radiotherapy and nephrectomy. The gene calls are TRBV6-6 and TRBJ1-2; possible D gene TRBD1, 5 bases. This receptor was identified in a man aged 55 to 69 with renal cell carcinoma. CDR3 nucleotides: TGTGCCGCCCACCGAGGGACCAACTATGGCTACACCTTC. This codes for CAAHRGTNYGYTF.